This T cell receptor (beta chain) originates from a study of blood T cells in healthy people across ages. A word on this clonotype: Its antigen is currently unknown. One junction end does not reproduce the germline sequence, and a read error may be involved.

It was with a sample-barcoded 5' primer and a J-beta primer mix that a second PCR of about 6 to 12 cycles was run. Each CDR3 protein is one row after TCRdb ran MiXCR on the 5' RACE reads. Of about 730,000 distinct CDR3 sequences in the sample, roughly two fifths were seen once. Germline values: CDR1 DFQATT, CDR2 SNEGSKA (reference sequence). The CDR3 consists of 12 residues. Study results and limitations: Naive CD4+ cells and diversity were both higher in long-lived donors than in aged donors.

The genes are TRBV20-1 and TRBJ2-3; 7 bases line up with TRBD2. The sample taken for sequencing was blood. The receptor comes from a woman in her sixties or seventies in good health. CDR3 sequence (DNA): TGTACCGTGGGGGGGGACACAGATACGCAGTATTTT. Protein product: CTVGGDTDTQYF.